Here is one T cell receptor beta chain with its context. These data originate in a study of T cell changes during pregnancy in multiple sclerosis. Data came from immunoSEQ multiplex PCR; TCRdb stores just in-frame clones and leaves some out. The table records over 65,000 clones, approximately 90% of them present only once. The germline gives CDR1 SGDLS, CDR2 YYNGEE. Trimming cost V 3 bases and J 11 bases; bases outside gene matches: 12. This CDR3 has 16 residues. The clonotype was recovered from a female donor in good health, enrolled as a control in a pregnancy study. The chain uses TRBV9 and TRBJ1-6, with 9 bases that match TRBD1. The starting material was peripheral blood, obtained in the first trimester of pregnancy. CDR3 nucleotides: TGTGCCAGCAGCGGAGCTGAGGGACAGGGACGCGCACCCCTCCACTTT. Its translation is CASSGAEGQGRAPLHF. Complete variable domain (other parts from reference TRBV9 and TRBJ1-6): DSGVTQTPKHLITATGQRVTLRCSPRSGDLSVYWYQQSLDQGLQFLIQYYNGEERAKGNILERFSAQQFPDLHSELNLSSLELGDSALYFCASSGAEGQGRAPLHFGNGTRLTVT.